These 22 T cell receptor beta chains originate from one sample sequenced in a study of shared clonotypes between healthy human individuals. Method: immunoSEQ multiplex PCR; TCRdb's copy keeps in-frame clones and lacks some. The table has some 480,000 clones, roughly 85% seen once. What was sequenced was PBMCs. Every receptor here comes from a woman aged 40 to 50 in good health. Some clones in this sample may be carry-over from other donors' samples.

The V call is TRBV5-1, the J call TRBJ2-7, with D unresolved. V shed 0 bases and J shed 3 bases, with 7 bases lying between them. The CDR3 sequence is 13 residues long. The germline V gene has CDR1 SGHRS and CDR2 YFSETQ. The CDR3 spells CASSLERIYEQYF. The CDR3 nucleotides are TGCGCCAGCAGCTTGGAACGGATCTACGAGCAGTACTTC.

CDR3 in DNA: TGTGCCAGCAGCGCCCTCGGACACCCATACGAGCAGTACTTC. Residues: CASSALGHPYEQYF. The chain combines TRBV11-2 with TRBJ2-7; D possibly corresponds to TRBD1 (5 bases). CDR1 SGHAT and CDR2 FQNNGV come from the germline V gene. CDR3 size: 14 residues. Trimming took 5 bases from V and 4 from J, leaving 15 bases between them.

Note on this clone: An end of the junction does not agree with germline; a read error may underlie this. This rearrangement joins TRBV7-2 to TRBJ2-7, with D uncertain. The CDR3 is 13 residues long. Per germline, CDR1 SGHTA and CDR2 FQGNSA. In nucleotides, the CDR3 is TGTGCCAGCAGGTTAGCCCCCCACTTCGAGCAGTACTTC. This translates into CASRLAPHFEQYF.

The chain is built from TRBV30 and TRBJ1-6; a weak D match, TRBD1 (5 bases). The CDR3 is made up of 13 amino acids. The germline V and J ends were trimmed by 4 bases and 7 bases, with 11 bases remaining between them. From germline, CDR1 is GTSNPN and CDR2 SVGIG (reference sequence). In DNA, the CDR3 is TGTGCCTGGACCGGGACGCAGAATTCACCCCTCCACTTT. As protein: CAWTGTQNSPLHF.

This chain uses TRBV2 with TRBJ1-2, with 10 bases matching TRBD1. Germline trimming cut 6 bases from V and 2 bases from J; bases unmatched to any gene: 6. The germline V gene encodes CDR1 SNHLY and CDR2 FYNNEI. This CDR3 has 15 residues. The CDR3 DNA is TGTGCCAGCAGATCACGACAGGGGGCAAACTATGGCTACACCTTC. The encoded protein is CASRSRQGANYGYTF.

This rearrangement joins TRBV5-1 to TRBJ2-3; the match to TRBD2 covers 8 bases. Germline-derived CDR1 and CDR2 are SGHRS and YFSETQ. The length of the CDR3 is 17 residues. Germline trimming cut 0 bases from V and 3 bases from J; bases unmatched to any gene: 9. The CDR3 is CASSLAGGALRTDTQYF. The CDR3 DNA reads TGCGCCAGCAGCTTGGCCGGGGGGGCTCTCAGGACAGATACGCAGTATTTT.

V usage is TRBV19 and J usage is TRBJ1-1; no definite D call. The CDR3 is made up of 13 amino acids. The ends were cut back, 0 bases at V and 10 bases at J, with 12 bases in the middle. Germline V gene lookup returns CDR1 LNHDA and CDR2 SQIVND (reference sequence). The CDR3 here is CASSIDRRVTAFF. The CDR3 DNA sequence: TGTGCCAGTAGTATAGATAGAAGGGTTACAGCTTTCTTT.

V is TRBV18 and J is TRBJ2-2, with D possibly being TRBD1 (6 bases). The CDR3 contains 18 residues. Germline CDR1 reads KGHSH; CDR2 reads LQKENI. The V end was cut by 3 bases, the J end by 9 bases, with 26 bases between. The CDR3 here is CASSPAPGDRTSYWELFF. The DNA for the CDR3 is TGTGCCAGCTCACCCGCCCCGGGCGACAGGACCTCATACTGGGAGCTGTTTTTT.

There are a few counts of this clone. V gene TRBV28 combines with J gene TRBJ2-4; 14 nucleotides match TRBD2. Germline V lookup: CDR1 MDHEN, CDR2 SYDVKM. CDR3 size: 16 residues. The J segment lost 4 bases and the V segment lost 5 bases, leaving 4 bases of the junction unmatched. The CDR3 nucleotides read TGTGCCAGCAGTCCGTGGACTAGCGGGGGGAAAAACATTCAGTACTTC. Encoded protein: CASSPWTSGGKNIQYF.

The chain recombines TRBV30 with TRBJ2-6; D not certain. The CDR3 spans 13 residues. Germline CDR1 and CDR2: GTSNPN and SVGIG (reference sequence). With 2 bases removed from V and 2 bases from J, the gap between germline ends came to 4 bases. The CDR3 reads CAWSRAGANVLTF. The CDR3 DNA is TGTGCCTGGAGTCGAGCTGGGGCCAACGTCCTGACTTTC. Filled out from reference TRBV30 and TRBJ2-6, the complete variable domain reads SQTIHQWPATLVQPVGSPLSLECTVEGTSNPNLYWYRQAAGRGLQLLFYSVGIGQISSEVPQNLSASRPQDRQFILSSKKLLLSDSGFYLCAWSRAGANVLTFGAGSRLTVL.

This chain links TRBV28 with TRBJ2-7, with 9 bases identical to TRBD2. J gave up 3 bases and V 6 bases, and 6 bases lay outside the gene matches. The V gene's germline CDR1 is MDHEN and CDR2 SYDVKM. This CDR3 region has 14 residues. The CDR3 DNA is TGTGCCAGCAGGACTAGCGGAAGAAACTACGAGCAGTACTTC. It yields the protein CASRTSGRNYEQYF.

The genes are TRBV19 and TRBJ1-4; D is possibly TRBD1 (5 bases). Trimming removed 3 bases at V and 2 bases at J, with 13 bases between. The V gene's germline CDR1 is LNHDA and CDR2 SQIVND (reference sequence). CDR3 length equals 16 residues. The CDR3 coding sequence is TGTGCCAGTAGTATCGGGGCCGTCTGGACTAATGAAAAACTGTTTTTT. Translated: CASSIGAVWTNEKLFF. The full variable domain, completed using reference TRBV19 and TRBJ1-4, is DGGITQSPKYLFRKEGQNVTLSCEQNLNHDAMYWYRQDPGQGLRLIYYSQIVNDFQKGDIAEGYSVSREKKESFPLTVTSAQKNPTAFYLCASSIGAVWTNEKLFFGSGTQLSVL.

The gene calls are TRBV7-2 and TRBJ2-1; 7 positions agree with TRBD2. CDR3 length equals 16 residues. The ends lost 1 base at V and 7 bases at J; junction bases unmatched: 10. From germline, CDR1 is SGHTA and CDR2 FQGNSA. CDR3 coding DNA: TGTGCCAGCAGCTTAGTGGGTGGGAGGGCCGATAATGAGCAGTTCTTC. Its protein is CASSLVGGRADNEQFF.

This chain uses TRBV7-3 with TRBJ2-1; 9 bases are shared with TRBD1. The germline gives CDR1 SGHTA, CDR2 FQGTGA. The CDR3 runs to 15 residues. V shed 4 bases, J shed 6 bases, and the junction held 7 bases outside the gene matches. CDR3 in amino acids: CASSSDRGSGNEQFF. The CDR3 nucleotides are TGTGCCAGCAGCTCTGACAGGGGGTCGGGCAATGAGCAGTTCTTC.

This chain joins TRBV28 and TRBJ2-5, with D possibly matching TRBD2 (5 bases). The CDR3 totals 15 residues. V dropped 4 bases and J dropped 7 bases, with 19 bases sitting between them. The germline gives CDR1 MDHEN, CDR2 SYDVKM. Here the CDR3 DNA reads TGTGCCAGCAGTTCACATTTGGAAGTACGGGGGACCCAGTACTTC. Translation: CASSSHLEVRGTQYF.

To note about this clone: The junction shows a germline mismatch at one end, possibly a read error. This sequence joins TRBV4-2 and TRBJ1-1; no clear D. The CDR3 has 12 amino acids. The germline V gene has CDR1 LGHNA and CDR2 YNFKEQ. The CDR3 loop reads CASSKTSTEALF. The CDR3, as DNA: TGTGCCAGCAGCAAAACAAGCACTGAAGCTCTCTTT.

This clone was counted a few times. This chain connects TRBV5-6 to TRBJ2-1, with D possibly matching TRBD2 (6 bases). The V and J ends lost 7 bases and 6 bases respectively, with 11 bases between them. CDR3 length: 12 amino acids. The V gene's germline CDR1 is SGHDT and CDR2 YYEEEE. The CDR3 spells CASVREGNEQFF. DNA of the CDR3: TGTGCCAGCGTGCGGGAAGGCAATGAGCAGTTCTTC.

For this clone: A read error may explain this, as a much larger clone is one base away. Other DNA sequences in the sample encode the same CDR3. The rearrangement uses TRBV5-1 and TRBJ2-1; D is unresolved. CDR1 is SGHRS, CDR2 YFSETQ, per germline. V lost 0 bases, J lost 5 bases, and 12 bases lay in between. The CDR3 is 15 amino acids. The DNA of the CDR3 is TGCGCCAGCAGCTTGGCCGCTAGTGGGGACAATGAGCAGTTCTTC. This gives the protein CASSLAASGDNEQFF.

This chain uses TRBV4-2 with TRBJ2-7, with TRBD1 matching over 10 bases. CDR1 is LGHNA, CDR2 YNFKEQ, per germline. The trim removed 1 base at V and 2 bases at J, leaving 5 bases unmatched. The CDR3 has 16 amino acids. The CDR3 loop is CASSQVPTGGPYEQYF. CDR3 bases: TGTGCCAGCAGCCAAGTCCCGACAGGGGGCCCCTACGAGCAGTACTTC.

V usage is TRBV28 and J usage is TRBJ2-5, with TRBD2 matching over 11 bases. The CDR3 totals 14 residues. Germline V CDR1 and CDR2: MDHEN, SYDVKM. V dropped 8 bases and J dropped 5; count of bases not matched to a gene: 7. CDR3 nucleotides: TGTGCCAGCTCGGCACTAGCGGGAGTGGAGACCCAGTACTTC. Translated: CASSALAGVETQYF.

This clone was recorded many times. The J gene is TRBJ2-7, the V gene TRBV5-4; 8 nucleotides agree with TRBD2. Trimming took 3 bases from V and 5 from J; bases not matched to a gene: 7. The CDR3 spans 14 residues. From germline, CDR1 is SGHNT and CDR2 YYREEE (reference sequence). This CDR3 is CASSWRGAVDEQYF. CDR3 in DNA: TGTGCCAGCAGCTGGCGGGGGGCCGTCGACGAGCAGTACTTC.

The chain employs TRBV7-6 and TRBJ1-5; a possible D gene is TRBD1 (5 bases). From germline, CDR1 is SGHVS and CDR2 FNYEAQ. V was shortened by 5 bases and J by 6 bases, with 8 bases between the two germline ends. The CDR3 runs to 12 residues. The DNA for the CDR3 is TGTGCCAGCAGCCGAAGGGGTCAGCCCCAGCATTTT. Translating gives CASSRRGQPQHF. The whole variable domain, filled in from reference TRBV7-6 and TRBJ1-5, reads GAGVSQSPRYKVTKRGQDVALRCDPISGHVSLYWYRQALGQGPEFLTYFNYEAQQDKSGLPNDRFSAERPEGSISTLTIQRTEQRDSAMYRCASSRRGQPQHFGDGTRLSIL.